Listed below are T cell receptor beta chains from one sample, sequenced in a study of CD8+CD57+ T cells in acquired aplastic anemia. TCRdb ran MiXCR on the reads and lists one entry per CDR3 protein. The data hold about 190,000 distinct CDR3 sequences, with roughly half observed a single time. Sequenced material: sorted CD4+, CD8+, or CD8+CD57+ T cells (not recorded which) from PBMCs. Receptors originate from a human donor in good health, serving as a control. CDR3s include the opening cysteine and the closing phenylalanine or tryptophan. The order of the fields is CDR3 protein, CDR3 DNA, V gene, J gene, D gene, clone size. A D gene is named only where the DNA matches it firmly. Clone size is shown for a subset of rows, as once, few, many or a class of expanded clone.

CDR3aa: CASRGQGRAYSQETQYF
CDR3nt: TGTGCCAGCAGAGGCCAGGGACGCGCGTATTCCCAAGAGACCCAGTACTTC
v_gene: TRBV27
j_gene: TRBJ2-5
d_gene: .
abundance: .

CDR3aa: CASSMGLAGGPGQQFF
CDR3nt: TGTGCCAGTAGTATGGGACTAGCGGGGGGGCCGGGGCAGCAGTTCTTC
v_gene: TRBV19
j_gene: TRBJ2-1
d_gene: TRBD2
abundance: .

CDR3aa: CAGSLAWGSPLHF
CDR3nt: TGTGCCGGCAGCTTGGCTTGGGGTTCACCCCTCCACTTT
v_gene: TRBV11-3
j_gene: TRBJ1-6
d_gene: .
abundance: .

CDR3aa: CATSRGDSPLHF
CDR3nt: TGTGCCACCAGTCGAGGGGATTCACCCCTCCACTTT
v_gene: TRBV24-1
j_gene: TRBJ1-6
d_gene: .
abundance: many

CDR3aa: CSRQGAGGYTF
CDR3nt: TGCAGCCGACAGGGGGCGGGGGGCTACACCTTC
v_gene: TRBV20-1
j_gene: TRBJ1-2
d_gene: TRBD1
abundance: .

CDR3aa: CASSERGTAQTQYF
CDR3nt: TGTGCCAGCAGTGAAAGGGGGACAGCCCAGACCCAGTACTTC
v_gene: TRBV25-1
j_gene: TRBJ2-5
d_gene: TRBD1
abundance: .

CDR3aa: CAGSLGQGLGGELFF
CDR3nt: TGTGCCGGCAGCCTGGGACAGGGTTTAGGCGGGGAGCTGTTTTTT
v_gene: TRBV2
j_gene: TRBJ2-2
d_gene: TRBD1
abundance: .

CDR3aa: CASSVMGGLAETQYF
CDR3nt: TGTGCCAGCAGCGTCATGGGGGGCCTAGCGGAGACCCAGTACTTC
v_gene: TRBV9
j_gene: TRBJ2-5
d_gene: .
abundance: many

CDR3aa: CSVAGQVNTEAFF
CDR3nt: TGCAGCGTTGCTGGACAGGTGAACACTGAAGCTTTCTTT
v_gene: TRBV29-1
j_gene: TRBJ1-1
d_gene: TRBD1
abundance: many

CDR3aa: CASSSRTAPNYGYTF
CDR3nt: TGTGCCAGCAGTTCTCGGACTGCCCCTAACTATGGCTACACCTTC
v_gene: TRBV12-3/TRBV12-4
j_gene: TRBJ1-2
d_gene: .
abundance: .

CDR3aa: CASSGTGRTQYF
CDR3nt: TGTGCCAGCAGCGGAACCGGGAGAACCCAGTACTTC
v_gene: TRBV7-9
j_gene: TRBJ2-5
d_gene: .
abundance: .

CDR3aa: CASSQSGGVVYTDTQYF
CDR3nt: TGTGCCAGCAGCCAGAGCGGGGGGGTCGTTTACACAGATACGCAGTATTTT
v_gene: TRBV7-2
j_gene: TRBJ2-3
d_gene: TRBD2
abundance: once

CDR3aa: CASSESGYGYTF
CDR3nt: TGTGCCAGCAGTGAGTCAGGCTATGGCTACACCTTC
v_gene: TRBV12-3/TRBV12-4
j_gene: TRBJ1-2
d_gene: .
abundance: .

CDR3aa: CASSSYSGVYTDTQYF
CDR3nt: TGTGCCAGCAGCTCCTACTCCGGAGTGTACACAGATACGCAGTATTTT
v_gene: TRBV7-6
j_gene: TRBJ2-3
d_gene: .
abundance: .

CDR3aa: CSARPSLSGNTIYF
CDR3nt: TGCAGTGCTAGACCCAGTCTCTCTGGAAACACCATATATTTT
v_gene: TRBV20-1
j_gene: TRBJ1-3
d_gene: .
abundance: many

CDR3aa: CASSLGGESAFF
CDR3nt: TGTGCCAGCAGTTTGGGAGGGGAATCGGCTTTCTTT
v_gene: TRBV12-3/TRBV12-4
j_gene: TRBJ1-1
d_gene: .
abundance: once

CDR3aa: CASSVTYEQYF
CDR3nt: TGTGCCAGCAGCGTCACCTACGAGCAGTACTTC
v_gene: TRBV7-9
j_gene: TRBJ2-7
d_gene: .
abundance: many

CDR3aa: CSARPTGGIQETQYF
CDR3nt: TGCAGTGCTAGACCGACAGGGGGGATCCAAGAGACCCAGTACTTC
v_gene: TRBV20-1
j_gene: TRBJ2-5
d_gene: TRBD1
abundance: .

CDR3aa: CASSLPHSLEAFF
CDR3nt: TGTGCCAGCAGCTTGCCCCACAGCCTGGAGGCTTTCTTT
v_gene: TRBV7-2
j_gene: TRBJ1-1
d_gene: .
abundance: many

CDR3aa: CATSDTDFDGYTF
CDR3nt: TGTGCCACCAGTGATACAGATTTTGATGGCTACACCTTC
v_gene: TRBV24-1
j_gene: TRBJ1-2
d_gene: .
abundance: .

CDR3aa: CATSENRGPTYNEQFF
CDR3nt: TGTGCCACCAGTGAGAACAGGGGGCCCACTTACAATGAGCAGTTCTTC
v_gene: TRBV24-1
j_gene: TRBJ2-1
d_gene: TRBD1
abundance: .

CDR3aa: CATSDAASGGAADTQYF
CDR3nt: TGTGCCACCAGTGATGCCGCTAGCGGGGGGGCCGCAGATACGCAGTATTTT
v_gene: TRBV24-1
j_gene: TRBJ2-3
d_gene: TRBD2
abundance: .

CDR3aa: CSVVGRKENEQFF
CDR3nt: TGCAGCGTTGTGGGGCGCAAGGAAAATGAGCAGTTCTTC
v_gene: TRBV29-1
j_gene: TRBJ2-1
d_gene: .
abundance: .

CDR3aa: CAIQAALGATYEQYF
CDR3nt: TGTGCCATCCAGGCGGCCTTGGGAGCGACCTACGAGCAGTACTTC
v_gene: TRBV10-3
j_gene: TRBJ2-7
d_gene: .
abundance: .

CDR3aa: CSARGPRGGEQYF
CDR3nt: TGCAGTGCTAGAGGGCCTCGGGGTGGGGAGCAGTACTTC
v_gene: TRBV20-1
j_gene: TRBJ2-7
d_gene: .
abundance: many

CDR3aa: CASSQAPLTGNYEQYF
CDR3nt: TGTGCCAGCAGCCAGGCCCCCCTGACAGGCAACTACGAGCAGTACTTC
v_gene: TRBV4-2
j_gene: TRBJ2-7
d_gene: .
abundance: few

CDR3aa: CASSFGQPGAKNIQYF
CDR3nt: TGTGCCAGCAGTTTTGGGCAGCCAGGAGCCAAAAACATTCAGTACTTC
v_gene: TRBV28
j_gene: TRBJ2-4
d_gene: .
abundance: few

CDR3aa: CASSLDRGSCNSPLHF
CDR3nt: TGCGCCAGCAGCCTAGACAGGGGTTCCTGTAATTCACCCCTCCACTTT
v_gene: TRBV4-1
j_gene: TRBJ1-6
d_gene: TRBD1
abundance: .

CDR3aa: CASSIAGNAPNTEAFF
CDR3nt: TGTGCCAGTAGTATCGCAGGGAACGCTCCAAACACTGAAGCTTTCTTT
v_gene: TRBV19
j_gene: TRBJ1-1
d_gene: .
abundance: many

CDR3aa: CASSTRGLAWEETQYF
CDR3nt: TGTGCCAGCAGTACCCGGGGTTTGGCGTGGGAAGAGACCCAGTACTTC
v_gene: TRBV6-5
j_gene: TRBJ2-5
d_gene: .
abundance: many

CDR3aa: CASSKIAGTRRSNQPQHF
CDR3nt: TGCGCCAGCAGCAAAATCGCCGGGACAAGGCGAAGCAATCAGCCCCAGCATTTT
v_gene: TRBV4-3
j_gene: TRBJ1-5
d_gene: .
abundance: .

CDR3aa: CASSVGQAYNSPLHF
CDR3nt: TGTGCCAGCAGTGTGGGACAGGCCTATAATTCACCCCTCCACTTT
v_gene: TRBV6-1
j_gene: TRBJ1-6
d_gene: TRBD1
abundance: .

CDR3aa: CATSDGRRQETQYF
CDR3nt: TGTGCCACCAGTGATGGAAGAAGGCAAGAGACCCAGTACTTC
v_gene: TRBV24-1
j_gene: TRBJ2-5
d_gene: .
abundance: .

CDR3aa: CASSNGGANTGELFF
CDR3nt: TGTGCCAGCAGTAACGGGGGGGCTAACACCGGGGAGCTGTTTTTT
v_gene: TRBV6-6
j_gene: TRBJ2-2
d_gene: TRBD2
abundance: few

CDR3aa: CASSSGTSGGEDTQYF
CDR3nt: TGTGCCAGCAGTTCCGGGACTAGCGGGGGGGAGGATACGCAGTATTTT
v_gene: TRBV27
j_gene: TRBJ2-3
d_gene: TRBD2
abundance: .

CDR3aa: CASSSPRTEDHYEQYF
CDR3nt: TGTGCCAGCAGCTCCCCTCGGACAGAGGACCACTACGAGCAGTACTTC
v_gene: TRBV7-2
j_gene: TRBJ2-7
d_gene: .
abundance: .

CDR3aa: CASSQGMSTDTQYF
CDR3nt: TGTGCCAGCAGTCAAGGGATGAGCACAGATACGCAGTATTTT
v_gene: TRBV2
j_gene: TRBJ2-3
d_gene: .
abundance: .

CDR3aa: CASSYGRTFYEQYF
CDR3nt: TGTGCCAGCAGTTACGGACGGACCTTCTACGAGCAGTACTTC
v_gene: TRBV10-3
j_gene: TRBJ2-7
d_gene: .
abundance: .

CDR3aa: CASSALEKNRGNSPPHF
CDR3nt: TGTGCCAGCTCAGCACTGGAGAAAAACAGGGGCAATTCACCCCCCCACTTT
v_gene: TRBV25-1
j_gene: TRBJ1-6
d_gene: TRBD1
abundance: .

CDR3aa: CSVDRTLNTEAFF
CDR3nt: TGCAGCGTTGACCGGACCCTGAACACTGAAGCTTTCTTT
v_gene: TRBV29-1
j_gene: TRBJ1-1
d_gene: .
abundance: .

CDR3aa: CASSQDYLSTDTQYF
CDR3nt: TGTGCCAGCAGCCAGGACTACCTATCTACAGATACGCAGTATTTT
v_gene: TRBV7-8
j_gene: TRBJ2-3
d_gene: .
abundance: many

CDR3aa: CASSLELGLAGVASTDTQYF
CDR3nt: TGTGCCAGCAGCTTAGAGTTGGGGCTAGCGGGAGTAGCTAGCACAGATACGCAGTATTTT
v_gene: TRBV7-8
j_gene: TRBJ2-3
d_gene: TRBD2
abundance: few

CDR3aa: CSVDGTANTEAFF
CDR3nt: TGCAGCGTTGACGGGACGGCTAACACTGAAGCTTTCTTT
v_gene: TRBV29-1
j_gene: TRBJ1-1
d_gene: .
abundance: many

CDR3aa: CSAQGGGIQYF
CDR3nt: TGCAGCGCCCAGGGGGGAGGCATTCAGTACTTC
v_gene: TRBV29-1
j_gene: TRBJ2-4
d_gene: .
abundance: many

CDR3aa: CASSPTDRNGYTF
CDR3nt: TGTGCCAGCAGCCCGACAGATAGAAATGGCTACACCTTC
v_gene: TRBV5-4
j_gene: TRBJ1-2
d_gene: .
abundance: .

CDR3aa: CSAYGLAGGQSSYEQYF
CDR3nt: TGCAGTGCTTATGGACTAGCGGGGGGGCAAAGCTCCTACGAGCAGTACTTC
v_gene: TRBV20-1
j_gene: TRBJ2-7
d_gene: TRBD2
abundance: few

CDR3aa: CASSFALNQPQHF
CDR3nt: TGTGCCAGCAGCTTCGCCCTTAATCAGCCCCAGCATTTT
v_gene: TRBV7-9
j_gene: TRBJ1-5
d_gene: .
abundance: .

CDR3aa: CASSSERYWGNEQFF
CDR3nt: TGTGCCAGCAGCTCGGAAAGGTATTGGGGCAATGAGCAGTTCTTC
v_gene: TRBV3-1
j_gene: TRBJ2-1
d_gene: .
abundance: few

CDR3aa: CASSQNHGFNSPLHF
CDR3nt: TGTGCCAGCAGCCAAAACCACGGTTTTAATTCACCCCTCCACTTT
v_gene: TRBV7-3
j_gene: TRBJ1-6
d_gene: .
abundance: few

CDR3aa: CATSRFDTLSTEEQYF
CDR3nt: TGTGCCACCAGCAGATTCGACACGCTCTCGACGGAAGAGCAGTACTTC
v_gene: TRBV15
j_gene: TRBJ2-7
d_gene: .
abundance: few

CDR3aa: CASSGSGAQPQHF
CDR3nt: TGTGCCAGCAGTGGGTCCGGGGCTCAGCCCCAGCATTTT
v_gene: TRBV6-1
j_gene: TRBJ1-5
d_gene: .
abundance: .

CDR3aa: CASSLAGTEVVNTEAFF
CDR3nt: TGTGCTAGCAGCTTAGCGGGCACAGAAGTAGTTAACACTGAAGCTTTCTTT
v_gene: TRBV7-7
j_gene: TRBJ1-1
d_gene: .
abundance: .

CDR3aa: CASRGLAEGLSAGNEQFF
CDR3nt: TGTGCCAGCAGGGGACTAGCGGAGGGGTTATCGGCCGGCAATGAGCAGTTCTTC
v_gene: TRBV6-1
j_gene: TRBJ2-1
d_gene: TRBD2
abundance: .

CDR3aa: CATSRVGGSGYEQYF
CDR3nt: TGTGCCACCAGCAGAGTCGGGGGGTCAGGGTACGAGCAGTACTTC
v_gene: TRBV15
j_gene: TRBJ2-7
d_gene: TRBD2
abundance: .

CDR3aa: CASSPRRFQTSYEQYF
CDR3nt: TGTGCCAGCAGCCCCCGACGATTCCAAACCTCCTACGAGCAGTACTTC
v_gene: TRBV5-5
j_gene: TRBJ2-7
d_gene: .
abundance: many